The clone carrying this T cell receptor beta chain was detected ten times or more. RNA transcripts provided the template for amplifying TCR beta CDR3 regions. Amplification began with first-round RT-PCR using HTBI primers, then second-round multiplex PCR was performed. TCRdb re-analysed the multiplex PCR reads in MiXCR, keeping a single row per CDR3 protein. The sample contains approximately 480,000 distinct CDR3 sequences, over 13% of which appear only once. These data belong to a study of Graves' ophthalmopathy and Graves' hyperthyroidism. The diagnosis was founded upon clinical symptoms, serum thyroxine, TRAb, thyroid ultrasound and orbital computed tomography. CDR1 LGHDT and CDR2 YNNKEL come from the germline V gene (reference sequence). The CDR3 extends over 16 amino acids. V lost 0 bases and J 6 bases, leaving 12 bases between the germline ends.

This clonotype was obtained from a woman aged 25 to 45 with Graves' ophthalmopathy. The rearrangement links TRBV3-1 to TRBJ1-6; D unclear. Source material: blood. The CDR3 bases are TGTGCCAGCAGCCAAGATCGGAGGGTCCCTAATTCACCCCTCCACTTT. Protein sequence: CASSQDRRVPNSPLHF.